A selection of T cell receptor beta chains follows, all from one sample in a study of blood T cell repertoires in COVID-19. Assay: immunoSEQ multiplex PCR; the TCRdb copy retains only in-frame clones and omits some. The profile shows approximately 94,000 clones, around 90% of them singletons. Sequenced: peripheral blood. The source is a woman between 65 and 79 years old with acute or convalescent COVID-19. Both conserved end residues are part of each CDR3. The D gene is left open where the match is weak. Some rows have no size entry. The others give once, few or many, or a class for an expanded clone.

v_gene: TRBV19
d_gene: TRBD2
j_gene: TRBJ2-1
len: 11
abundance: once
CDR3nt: TGTGCCAGTAGTATGTCGGGGGGGCAGTTCTTC
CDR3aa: CASSMSGGQFF

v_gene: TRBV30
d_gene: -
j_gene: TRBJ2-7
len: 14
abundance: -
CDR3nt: TGTGCCTGGAGTGGAGGAAAACGGGACTACGAGCAGTACTTC
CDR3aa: CAWSGGKRDYEQYF

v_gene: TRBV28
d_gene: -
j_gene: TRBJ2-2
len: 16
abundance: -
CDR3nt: TGTGCCAGCGAATCCGGTGGGCCCCGGAACACCGGGGAGCTGTTTTTT
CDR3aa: CASESGGPRNTGELFF

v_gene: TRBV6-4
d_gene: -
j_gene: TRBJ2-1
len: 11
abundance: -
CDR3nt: TGTGCCAGCAGTGTGGGCGGGAAGCAGTTCTTC
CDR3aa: CASSVGGKQFF

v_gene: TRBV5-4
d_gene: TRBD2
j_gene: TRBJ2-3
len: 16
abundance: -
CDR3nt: TGTGCCAGCAGCGGTTATAGCGGGGGGCGCACAGATACGCAGTATTTT
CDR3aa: CASSGYSGGRTDTQYF

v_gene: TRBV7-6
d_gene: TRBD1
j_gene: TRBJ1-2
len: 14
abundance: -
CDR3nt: TGTGCCAGCAGCCCGCGGACAGGGTCTCATGGCTACACCTTC
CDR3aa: CASSPRTGSHGYTF

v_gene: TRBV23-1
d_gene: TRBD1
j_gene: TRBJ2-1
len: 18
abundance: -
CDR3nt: TGCGCCAGCAGAAGGACAGGTGCCCACGTACTCTCCTACAATGAGCAGTTCTTC
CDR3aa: CASRRTGAHVLSYNEQFF

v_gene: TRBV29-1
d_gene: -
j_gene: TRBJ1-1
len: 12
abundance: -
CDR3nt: TGCAGCGCGACTACAGGACATGTTGAAGCTTTCTTT
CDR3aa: CSATTGHVEAFF

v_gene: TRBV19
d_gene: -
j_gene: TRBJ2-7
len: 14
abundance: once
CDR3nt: TGTGCCAGTAGTATTTTCGGGGCAGGGGACGAGCAGTACTTC
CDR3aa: CASSIFGAGDEQYF

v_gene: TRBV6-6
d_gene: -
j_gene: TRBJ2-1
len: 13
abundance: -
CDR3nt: TGTGCCAGTTCTAAAGTCTCCTACAATGAGCAGTTCTTC
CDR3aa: CASSKVSYNEQFF

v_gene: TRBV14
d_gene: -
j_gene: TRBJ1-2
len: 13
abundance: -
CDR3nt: TGTGCCAGCAGCCAGACACAGTACTATGGCTACACCTTC
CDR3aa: CASSQTQYYGYTF

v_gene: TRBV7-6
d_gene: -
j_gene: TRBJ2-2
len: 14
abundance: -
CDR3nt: TGTGCCAGCAGCTCCACCCCCGGCACCGGGGAGCTGTTTTTT
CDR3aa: CASSSTPGTGELFF

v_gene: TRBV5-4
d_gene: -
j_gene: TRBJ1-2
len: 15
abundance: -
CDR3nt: TGTGCCAGCAGCCCCCCGGGGGGATTATTCTATGGCTACACCTTC
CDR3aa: CASSPPGGLFYGYTF

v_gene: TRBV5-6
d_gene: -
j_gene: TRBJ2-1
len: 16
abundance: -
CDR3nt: TGTGCCAGCAGCTTGTATGCTAGCCCCAAGGTCTATGAGCAGTTCTTC
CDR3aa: CASSLYASPKVYEQFF

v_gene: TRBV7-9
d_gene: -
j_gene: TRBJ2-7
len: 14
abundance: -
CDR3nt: TGTGCCAGCAGCTTAGACTTAAGCTCCTACGAGCAGTACTTC
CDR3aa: CASSLDLSSYEQYF

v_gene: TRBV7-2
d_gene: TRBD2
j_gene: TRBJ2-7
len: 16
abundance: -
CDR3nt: TGTGCCAGCAGCTTAGTGGGACTAAGTCTAGCGGTTGAGCAGTACTTC
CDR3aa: CASSLVGLSLAVEQYF

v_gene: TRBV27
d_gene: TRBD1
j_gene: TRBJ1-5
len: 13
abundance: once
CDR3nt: TGTGCCAGCAGTGGACAGGGGGCCCAGCCCCAGCATTTT
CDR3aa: CASSGQGAQPQHF

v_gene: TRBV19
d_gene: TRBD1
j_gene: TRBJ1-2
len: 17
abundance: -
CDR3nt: TGTGCCAGTAGTATTCTCCCGGGACAGGGGGTCAACTATGGCTACACCTTC
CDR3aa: CASSILPGQGVNYGYTF

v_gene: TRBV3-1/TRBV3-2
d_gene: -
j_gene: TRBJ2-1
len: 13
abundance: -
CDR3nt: TGTGCCAGCAGCCAAACTGACAGCCATGAGCAGTTCTTC
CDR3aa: CASSQTDSHEQFF

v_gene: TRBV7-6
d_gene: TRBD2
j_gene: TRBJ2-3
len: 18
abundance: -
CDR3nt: TGTGCCAGCAGCTTAATACGGCTAGCGGGAGGGCCAATAGATACGCAGTATTTT
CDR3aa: CASSLIRLAGGPIDTQYF

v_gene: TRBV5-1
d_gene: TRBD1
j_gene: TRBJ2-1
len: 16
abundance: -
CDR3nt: TGCGCCAGCAGCCAACCGACAGGGGACCTGACCAATGAGCAGTTCTTC
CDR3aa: CASSQPTGDLTNEQFF

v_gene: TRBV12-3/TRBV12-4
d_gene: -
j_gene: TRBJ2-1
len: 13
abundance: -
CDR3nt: TGTGCCAGCAGTCATACTACTAGCCGCGAGCAGTTCTTC
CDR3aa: CASSHTTSREQFF

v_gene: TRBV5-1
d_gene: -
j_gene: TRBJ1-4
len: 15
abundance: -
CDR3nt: TGCGCCAGCCGGCACAAACAGGAGATCAATGAAAAACTGTTTTTT
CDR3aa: CASRHKQEINEKLFF

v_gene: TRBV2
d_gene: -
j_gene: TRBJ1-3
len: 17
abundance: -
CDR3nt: TGTGCCAGCACCTCGATAATGGGCCGAAGCTCTGGAAACACCATATATTTT
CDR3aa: CASTSIMGRSSGNTIYF

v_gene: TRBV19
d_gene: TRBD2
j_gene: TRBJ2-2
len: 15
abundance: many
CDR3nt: TGTGCCAGTAGTCAATCTAGCGGTTCCACCGGGGAGCTGTTTTTT
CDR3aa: CASSQSSGSTGELFF

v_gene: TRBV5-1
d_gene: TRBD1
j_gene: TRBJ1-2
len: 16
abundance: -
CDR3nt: TGCGCCAGCAGCTCTGGTCCGGGACAGGGAATTTATGGCTACACCTTC
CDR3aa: CASSSGPGQGIYGYTF

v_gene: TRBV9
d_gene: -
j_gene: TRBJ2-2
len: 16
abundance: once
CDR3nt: TGTGCCAGCAGCGGCGCAGGGGCCGAGTACACCGGGGAGCTGTTTTTT
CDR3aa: CASSGAGAEYTGELFF

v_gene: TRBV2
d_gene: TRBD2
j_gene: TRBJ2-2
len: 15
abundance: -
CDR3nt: TGTGCCAGCAGTATAGGACTAGGATCCCCCGGGGAGCTGTTTTTT
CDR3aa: CASSIGLGSPGELFF

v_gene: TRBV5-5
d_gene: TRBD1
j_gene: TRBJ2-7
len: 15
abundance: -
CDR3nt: TGTGCCAGCAGACCCGATGGAAGGGGGCTAGGTGGGCAGTACTTC
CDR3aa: CASRPDGRGLGGQYF

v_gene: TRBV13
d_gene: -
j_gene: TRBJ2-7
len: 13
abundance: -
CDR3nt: TGTGCCAGCAGCTTAGGCCCCGGCTACGAGCAGTACTTC
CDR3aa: CASSLGPGYEQYF

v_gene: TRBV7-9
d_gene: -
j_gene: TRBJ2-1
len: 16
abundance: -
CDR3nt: TGTGCCAGCAGCCCGGGCGGCGGGCCGAGGTACAATGAGCAGTTCTTC
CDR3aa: CASSPGGGPRYNEQFF

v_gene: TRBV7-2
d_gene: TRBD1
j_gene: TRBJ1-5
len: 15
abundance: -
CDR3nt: TGTGCCAGCAGCTTAGGACAGGGAAGCAATCAGCCCCAGCATTTT
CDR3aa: CASSLGQGSNQPQHF

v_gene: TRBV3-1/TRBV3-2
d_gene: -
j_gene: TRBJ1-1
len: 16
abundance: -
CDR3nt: TGTGCCAGCAGCCAACCGCAGACAGGAGGGAACACTGAAGCTTTCTTT
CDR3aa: CASSQPQTGGNTEAFF

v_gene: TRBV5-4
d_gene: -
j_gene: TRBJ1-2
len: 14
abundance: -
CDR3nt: TGTGCCAGCAGCTTGGGGCAGGGCAACTATGGCTACACCTTC
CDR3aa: CASSLGQGNYGYTF

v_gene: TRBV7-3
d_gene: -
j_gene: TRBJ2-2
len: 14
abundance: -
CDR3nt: TGTGCCAGCAGTAAAACTACCCACACCGGGGAGCTGTTTTTT
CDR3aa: CASSKTTHTGELFF

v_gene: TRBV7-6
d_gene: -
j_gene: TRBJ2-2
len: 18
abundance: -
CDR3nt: TGTGCCAGCAGCTTGCGTGGGGGCGGGGGCCGTAACACCGGGGAGCTGTTTTTT
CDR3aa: CASSLRGGGGRNTGELFF

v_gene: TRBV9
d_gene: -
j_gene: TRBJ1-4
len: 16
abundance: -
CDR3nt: TGTGCCAGCAGGGGCCCCCTCGGTACAACTAATGAAAAACTGTTTTTT
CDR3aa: CASRGPLGTTNEKLFF

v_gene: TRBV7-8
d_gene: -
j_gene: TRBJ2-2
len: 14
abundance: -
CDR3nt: TGTGCCAGCAGAAGGCAGGTCCGGACCGGGGAGCTGTTTTTT
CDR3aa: CASRRQVRTGELFF

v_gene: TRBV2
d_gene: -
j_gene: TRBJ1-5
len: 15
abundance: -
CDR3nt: TGTGCCAGCAGGGCACACAGGGCTACGAATCAGCCCCAGCATTTT
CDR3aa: CASRAHRATNQPQHF

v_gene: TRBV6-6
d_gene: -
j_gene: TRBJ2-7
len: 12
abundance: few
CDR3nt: TGTGCCAGCAGTTACGGCCGCTACGAGCAGTACTTC
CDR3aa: CASSYGRYEQYF

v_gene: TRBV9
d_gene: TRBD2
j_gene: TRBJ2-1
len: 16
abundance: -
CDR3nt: TGTGCCAGCAGCGTAGATTTTAGCGGGGGTAGGAATGAGCAGTTCTTC
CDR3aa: CASSVDFSGGRNEQFF

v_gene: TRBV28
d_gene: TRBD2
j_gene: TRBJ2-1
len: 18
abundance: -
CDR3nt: TGTGCCAGCAGTTTATTTACTAGCGGGAGACTTGGATACAATGAGCAGTTCTTC
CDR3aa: CASSLFTSGRLGYNEQFF

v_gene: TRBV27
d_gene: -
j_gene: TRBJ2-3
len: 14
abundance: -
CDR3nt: TGTGCCAGCAGTCCGACGTGGGCCACAGATACGCAGTATTTT
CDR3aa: CASSPTWATDTQYF

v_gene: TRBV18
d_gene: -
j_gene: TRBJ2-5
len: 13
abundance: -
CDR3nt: TGTGCCAGCTCACCAGACAGACAAGAGACCCAGTACTTC
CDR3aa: CASSPDRQETQYF

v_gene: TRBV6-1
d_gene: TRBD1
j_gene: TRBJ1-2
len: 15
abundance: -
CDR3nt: TGTGCCAGCAGTGAAGAGGGACAGGGGTTGCGAGGCTACACCTTC
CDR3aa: CASSEEGQGLRGYTF

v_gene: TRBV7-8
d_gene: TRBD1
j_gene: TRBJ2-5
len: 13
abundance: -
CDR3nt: TGTGCCAGCAGCTTGGGACAGCAAGAGACCCAGTACTTC
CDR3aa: CASSLGQQETQYF

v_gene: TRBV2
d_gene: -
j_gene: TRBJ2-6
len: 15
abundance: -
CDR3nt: TGTGCCAGCAGTGCTGCTAGTTCTGGGGCCAACGTCCTGACTTTC
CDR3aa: CASSAASSGANVLTF

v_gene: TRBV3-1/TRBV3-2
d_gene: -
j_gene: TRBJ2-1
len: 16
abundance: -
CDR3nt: TGTGCCAGCAGCCAAGTTGTAGGGTCTAGCTTCAATGAGCAGTTCTTC
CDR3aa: CASSQVVGSSFNEQFF

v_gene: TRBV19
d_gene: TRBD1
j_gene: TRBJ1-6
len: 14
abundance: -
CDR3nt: TGTGCCAGTAGCGCAGGGGGATTGAATTCACCCCTCCACTTT
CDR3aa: CASSAGGLNSPLHF